The 6 T cell receptor beta chains below were found in one sample sequenced in a study of a mutant IDH1 vaccine in newly diagnosed glioma. No cognate antigen is known for these TCRs. As to time point: week 23, last vaccination. Topical imiquimod was applied with each vaccine dose, which held 300 ug of mutant IDH1 20-mer peptide. Repertoires were generated with immunoSEQ multiplex PCR, while TCRdb's copy carries only in-frame clones and drops some. In the table there are about 56,000 clones, 87% of which are singletons. The sequencing used PBMCs, collected from a glioma patient whose treatment included an IDH1 peptide vaccine. These receptors originate from a man in his forties with glioma.

The chain combines TRBV9 with TRBJ2-5, with 8 nucleotides matching TRBD1. V lost 1 base and J lost 5; bases outside the gene matches: 4. Germline V lookup: CDR1 SGDLS, CDR2 YYNGEE. The CDR3 consists of 14 residues. CDR3: CASSVQGAGETQYF. CDR3 coding DNA: TGTGCCAGCAGCGTACAGGGGGCCGGGGAGACCCAGTACTTC.

This chain links TRBV7-2 with TRBJ1-4; the match to TRBD1 covers 10 bases. Germline CDR1 and CDR2: SGHTA and FQGNSA. The CDR3 loop spans 14 amino acids. After removal of 5 bases from V and 10 bases from J, the junction contained 7 bases not matched to a gene. The CDR3 region is CASSLDRGLGKLFF. The CDR3 DNA reads as TGTGCCAGCAGCCTTGACAGGGGGCTTGGAAAACTGTTTTTT.

The chain has TRBV30 and TRBJ2-5, with D perhaps matching TRBD1 (7 bases). The DNA end lines up better with TRBJ2-7; the J call may be wrong. Germline V gene sequence: CDR1 GTSNPN, CDR2 SVGIG (reference sequence). This CDR3 is 18 amino acids long. The CDR3 nucleotides read TGTGCCTGGAGTGTACGGGGGAACCGGGACAGCGGATCCTACGAGCAGTACTTC. Its protein is CAWSVRGNRDSGSYEQYF.

The chain recombines TRBV7-3 with TRBJ2-2; TRBD1 aligns across 10 bases. CDR1 and CDR2 (germline): SGHTA, FQGTGA. This CDR3 comprises 21 residues. The V and J ends lost 5 bases and 1 base, in that order; junction bases with no gene match: 19. The CDR3 sequence is CASSPKARQGAAGGNTGELFF. The CDR3 coding sequence is TGTGCCAGCAGCCCTAAAGCCCGACAGGGGGCCGCCGGAGGGAACACCGGGGAGCTGTTTTTT.

V usage is TRBV9 and J usage is TRBJ1-1, with 7 bases fitting TRBD1. The CDR3 contains 16 residues. Germline V gene lookup returns CDR1 SGDLS and CDR2 YYNGEE. V shed 0 bases, J shed 1 base, and the junction held 6 bases outside the gene matches. In nucleotides, the CDR3 is TGTGCCAGCAGCGTAGATGACAGGGCGTCGAACACTGAAGCTTTCTTT. This codes for CASSVDDRASNTEAFF.

This chain uses TRBV19 with TRBJ2-7, with 12 bases aligning to TRBD1. There are 17 residues in the CDR3. V lost 7 bases, J lost 0 bases, and 10 bases stayed unmatched. Germline V CDR1 and CDR2: LNHDA, SQIVND (reference sequence). CDR3 nucleotides: TGTGCCAGTACTGGGACAGGGGGCTCCGACCTCTCCTACGAGCAGTACTTC. This sequence encodes CASTGTGGSDLSYEQYF. Drawing the rest from reference TRBV19 and TRBJ2-7, the complete variable domain is DGGITQSPKYLFRKEGQNVTLSCEQNLNHDAMYWYRQDPGQGLRLIYYSQIVNDFQKGDIAEGYSVSREKKESFPLTVTSAQKNPTAFYLCASTGTGGSDLSYEQYFGPGTRLTVT.